The T cell receptor (beta chain) under discussion was sequenced for a study of blood T cell repertoires in COVID-19. Study information: The samples span acute and convalescent COVID-19 from the United States, Italy and Spain. PBMCs, B-cell-depleted T cells, or T cells were the source of the cDNA or gDNA that made up the material.

Patients from Seattle were sampled longitudinally, starting during active infection. Per the germline V gene, CDR1 is MNHEY and CDR2 is SMNVEV (reference sequence). This CDR3 comprises 14 residues. Trimming stripped 0 bases from V and 8 bases from J, with 13 bases between. Per the original methods: Reference gene primer amplification gave estimated nucleated cell counts. Repertoires were generated with immunoSEQ multiplex PCR, while TCRdb's copy carries only in-frame clones and drops some. For V, J and clone size, that table is used; D and trimming come from the DNA. The table lists more than 300,000 clones, more than 75% of them singletons.

The origin of this receptor is a woman in her forties or fifties with COVID-19, enrolled during active disease. The sample comprised peripheral blood. The chain uses TRBV27 and TRBJ1-2; possibly TRBD1 for D (6 bases). The CDR3 bases are TGTGCCAGCAGTTTATCGCCAGGGGTTAAGGGCTACACCTTC. Residues: CASSLSPGVKGYTF.